One and the same sample provided the 27 T cell receptor beta chains below, sequenced in a study of blood T cells in healthy people across ages (dated by TCRdb to between 2015 and 2016). The library came from 5' RACE. The instrument was an Illumina HiSeq 2500. A second roughly 6 to 12 cycle PCR used a sample-barcoded 5' primer and a J-beta primer mix. The public reads were quality trimmed at Q25 with fastp and then assembled into clones with MiXCR by TCRdb, keeping productive beta chains. Identical CDR3 proteins give one entry, which carries the most common genes and DNA. The sample table holds 1.5 million to 2 million distinct CDR3 sequences, of which over 25% were seen once. Jointly, the top ten make up more than 6% of the sample. The sample consisted of blood. The source is a woman aged 25-40 years in good health.

This clonotype showed up many times. The V gene is TRBV12-3 or TRBV12-4, the J gene TRBJ2-1; D may be TRBD1 (6 bases). The CDR3 runs to 16 residues. V was pared by 4 bases and J by 4 bases, with 17 bases between. CDR3 in amino acids: CASSSRTVYGYNEQFF. The CDR3 nucleotides are TGTGCCAGCAGTTCCCGGACAGTCTACGGGTACAATGAGCAGTTCTTC.

This clonotype has just a few counts. The V and J genes are TRBV5-1 and TRBJ1-2; TRBD1 might be the D (6 bases). V lost 1 base to trimming and J lost 4 bases, with 17 bases between them. Germline values: CDR1 SGHRS, CDR2 YFSETQ. The length of the CDR3 is 16 residues. The CDR3, as DNA: TGCGCCAGCAGCTTGCTTCCGGCAGGGGATGCCTATGGCTACACCTTC. Amino acids: CASSLLPAGDAYGYTF.

This sequence joins TRBV20-1 and TRBJ2-3, with D hard to call. Germline CDR1 and CDR2: DFQATT and SNEGSKA (reference sequence). The CDR3 has 15 amino acids. Trimming took off 0 bases at V and 1 base at J, with 11 bases between the two ends. In nucleotides, the CDR3 is TGCAGTGCTAGAGACGACACCCACGGCACAGATACGCAGTATTTT. Translated, it gives CSARDDTHGTDTQYF.

This clonotype occurred a few times. J is TRBJ1-2 and V is TRBV20-1; D may be TRBD1 (6 bases). Germline V gene data show CDR1 as DFQATT and CDR2 as SNEGSKA (reference sequence). The CDR3 has 12 amino acids. V lost 3 bases and J 4 bases, leaving 9 bases between the germline ends. CDR3 in DNA: TGCAGTGCTAGCCCGGGGGCCTATGGCTACACCTTC. Its translation: CSASPGAYGYTF.

This clonotype was counted between two and nine times. The rearrangement uses TRBV15 and TRBJ1-5; no clear D gene. CDR1 and CDR2 from the germline V gene are LNHNV and YYDKDF (reference sequence). The CDR3 spans 14 residues. Trimming removed 0 bases at V and 0 bases at J, with 3 bases between. CDR3 in DNA: TGTGCCACCAGCAGAGAGGGTAGCAATCAGCCCCAGCATTTT. Translating gives CATSREGSNQPQHF.

The chain combines TRBV9 with TRBJ2-3; 7 bases agree with TRBD2. CDR3 length equals 15 residues. Germline values: CDR1 SGDLS, CDR2 YYNGEE. With 0 bases clipped from V and 6 bases from J, the junction kept 7 bases outside the gene matches. Written as DNA, the CDR3 is TGTGCCAGCAGCGTAGACGGGGGGACCGGGGATACGCAGTATTTT. This codes for CASSVDGGTGDTQYF.

The chain has TRBV6-5 and TRBJ2-5, with TRBD2 matching over 10 bases. CDR3 length: 15 amino acids. Losses at the gene ends were 2 bases for V and 5 bases for J; bases not matched to a gene: 5. CDR1 and CDR2 from the germline V gene are MNHEY and SVGAGI. The DNA of the CDR3 is TGTGCCAGCAGTTACACTAGCGGGACGGGTGAGACCCAGTACTTC. Translated: CASSYTSGTGETQYF.

The V gene is TRBV7-8, the J gene TRBJ2-7; D perhaps matches TRBD1 (6 bases). Germline CDR1 SGHVS, CDR2 FQNEAQ. Trimming pared 8 bases from V and 3 bases from J, leaving 26 bases between. The CDR3 sequence is 17 residues long. CDR3: CASLPGHLDGTHYEQYF. DNA of the CDR3: TGTGCCAGCTTACCGGGACACCTAGACGGGACCCACTACGAGCAGTACTTC. The full variable domain, with the rest looked up from reference TRBV7-8 and TRBJ2-7, is GAGVSQSPRYKVAKRGQDVALRCDPISGHVSLFWYQQALGQGPEFLTYFQNEAQLDKSGLPSDRFFAERPEGSVSTLKIQRTQQEDSAVYLCASLPGHLDGTHYEQYFGPGTRLTVT.

This clonotype has just a few counts. The chain uses TRBV11-2 and TRBJ2-4, with TRBD2 matching over 16 bases. The CDR3 totals 18 residues. The germline V gene has CDR1 SGHAT and CDR2 FQNNGV. Trimming removed 5 bases from V and 13 bases from J; junction bases left unmatched: 17. CDR3 in DNA: TGTGCCAGCAGCACCAATCCCGGGACTAGCGGGGGGGCCGTTGAGCAGTACTTC. This gives the protein CASSTNPGTSGGAVEQYF.

The chain joins TRBV5-1 to TRBJ1-4; no firm D call. The CDR3 runs to 14 residues. Germline V gives CDR1 SGHRS, CDR2 YFSETQ. The V end lost 1 base, the J end lost 5 bases, and 9 bases lay between the germline ends. The CDR3 DNA reads as TGCGCCAGCAGCTTGACGCCATCGAATGAAAAACTGTTTTTT. It encodes CASSLTPSNEKLFF.

This chain connects TRBV12-3 or TRBV12-4 to TRBJ2-4; TRBD2 aligns across 13 bases. This CDR3 spans 19 amino acids. The V segment lost 2 bases and the J segment 6 bases; nucleotides outside the gene matches: 13. CDR3 nucleotides: TGTGCCAGCAGTTTATTAGGGACTAGCGGGAAAAGCCCGGCAAACATTCAGTACTTC. This encodes CASSLLGTSGKSPANIQYF.

As for this clonotype: A read error may account for a junction end that differs from germline. This chain uses TRBV7-2 with TRBJ2-5, with 9 bases identical to TRBD2. The CDR3 is made up of 16 amino acids. Germline loops: CDR1 SGHTA, CDR2 FQGNSA. The CDR3 sequence: CACSLMTSGVQETQYF. In DNA form, the CDR3 reads TGTGCCTGCAGCCTGATGACTAGCGGCGTCCAAGAGACCCAGTACTTC.

Ten or more counts support this clonotype. The CDR3 is CASRPTGTGRNEQFF. Written as DNA, the CDR3 is TGTGCCAGCAGACCGACTGGGACAGGGAGGAATGAGCAGTTCTTC. The chain couples TRBV12-3 or TRBV12-4 to TRBJ2-1; 9 nucleotides match TRBD1. V was clipped by 6 bases and J by 7 bases; unmatched bases: 10. The CDR3 consists of 15 residues.

This chain joins TRBV27 and TRBJ1-1; tentative D call: TRBD1 (6 bases). The V gene lost 3 bases and the J gene lost 1 base, with 15 bases spanning the gap. This CDR3 has 16 amino acids. Germline assignment: CDR1 MNHEY and CDR2 SMNVEV (reference sequence). The chain's CDR3 is CASSLTALRGNTEAFF. As DNA, the CDR3 is TGTGCCAGCAGTTTGACTGCCCTCAGGGGGAACACTGAAGCTTTCTTT.

V and J are TRBV6-6 and TRBJ2-7, with D unresolved. The V and J ends lost 5 bases and 2 bases respectively, with 13 bases between them. The CDR3 runs 14 residues. Germline lookup yields CDR1 MNHNY and CDR2 SVGAGI (reference sequence). The CDR3 region is CASSKRLGTYEQYF. CDR3 bases: TGTGCCAGCAGTAAAAGACTGGGGACCTACGAGCAGTACTTC.

The table lists this clonotype with a few counts. Its ends do not fully match the called genes, so a read error is possible. The CDR3 region is CASSGEQGGYGYTF. CDR3 nucleotides: TGTGCCAGCAGCGGGGAACAGGGTGGCTATGGCTACACTTTC. J is TRBJ1-2 and V is TRBV9; tentatively, D is TRBD1 (6 bases). Germline-derived CDR1 and CDR2 are SGDLS and YYNGEE. The CDR3 contains 14 residues.

The chain is built from TRBV7-2 and TRBJ1-2; 8 bases are a match to TRBD1. The CDR3 runs 15 residues. Trimming removed 1 base from V and 5 bases from J; junction bases left unmatched: 6. The germline CDR1 and CDR2 sequences are SGHTA and FQGNSA. The CDR3 bases are TGTGCCAGCAGCTTAGATGGGACAGGATGGTATGGCTACACCTTC. Its protein is CASSLDGTGWYGYTF.

The chain carries TRBV5-1 and TRBJ1-1; no clear D. Germline lookup yields CDR1 SGHRS and CDR2 YFSETQ. CDR3 size: 16 residues. The V gene lost 0 bases and the J gene lost 3 bases, with 15 bases spanning the gap. The chain's CDR3 is CASSLAGPPVDTEAFF. The CDR3 DNA follows: TGCGCCAGCAGCTTGGCAGGACCACCCGTGGACACTGAAGCTTTCTTT.

The DNA of the CDR3 is TGTGCCAGCAGCTTAGTAGGCAAAGCTAACTATGGCTACACCTTC. This gives the protein CASSLVGKANYGYTF. The rearrangement links TRBV7-3 to TRBJ1-2; D gene ambiguous. V was cut by 2 bases and J by 0 bases, with 10 bases left in between. Germline V gene lookup returns CDR1 SGHTA and CDR2 FQGTGA. The CDR3 covers 15 residues.

This chain's CDR3 is CASSFSDPTGGYTF. CDR3 nucleotides: TGCGCCAGCAGCTTCAGCGACCCTACGGGTGGCTACACCTTC. V and J are TRBV5-1 and TRBJ1-2; D remains unclear. Between the trimmed V and J ends, which lost 2 bases and 7 bases, there was a span of 15 bases. Germline CDR1 and CDR2: SGHRS and YFSETQ. The CDR3 extends over 14 amino acids.

The V call is TRBV7-9, the J call TRBJ2-5; D ambiguous. The germline V gene encodes CDR1 SEHNR and CDR2 FQNEAQ (reference sequence). This CDR3 comprises 11 residues. The ends were cut back, 6 bases at V and 5 bases at J, with 7 bases in the middle. The CDR3 DNA reads TGTGCCAGCAGGCAAAGGGAGACCCAGTACTTC. This codes for CASRQRETQYF.

The sample holds many counts of this clonotype. The V gene is TRBV7-2, the J gene TRBJ2-5; 12 positions agree with TRBD2. The germline CDR1 and CDR2 sequences are SGHTA and FQGNSA. Trimming took 6 bases from V and 2 from J; bases not matched to a gene: 7. This CDR3 has 16 residues. For the CDR3, the DNA is TGTGCCAGCAGACGTGGACTAGCGGGGCTTCAAGAGACCCAGTACTTC. It is translated as CASRRGLAGLQETQYF.

The V call is TRBV20-1, the J call TRBJ1-2; D unclear. Germline CDR1 and CDR2: DFQATT and SNEGSKA (reference sequence). The V end was cut by 5 bases, the J end by 8 bases, with 18 bases between. The CDR3 sequence is 13 residues long. The CDR3 nucleotides are TGCAGTGCTGTAAACAAGGGAGACCCCGGCTACACCTTC. Its protein is CSAVNKGDPGYTF.

This clonotype was counted ten times or more. The chain carries TRBV12-3 or TRBV12-4 and TRBJ2-5, with 7 bases fitting TRBD1. The V and J ends lost 5 bases and 5 bases, in that order; junction bases with no gene match: 2. This CDR3 comprises 12 residues. CDR3: CASSATGETQYF. In DNA form, the CDR3 reads TGTGCCAGCAGTGCGACAGGGGAGACCCAGTACTTC.

The chain links TRBV20-1 to TRBJ1-6; the D is unclear. CDR3 length: 17 amino acids. Germline values: CDR1 DFQATT, CDR2 SNEGSKA (reference sequence). The germline V and J ends were trimmed by 3 bases and 5 bases, with 20 bases remaining between them. Written as DNA, the CDR3 is TGCAGTGCTAGGGCGGGCACAGCCGGAAATAATAATTCACCCCTCCACTTT. Protein product: CSARAGTAGNNNSPLHF.

The rearrangement uses TRBV5-1 and TRBJ2-3; 7 bases are shared with TRBD2. Germline V gene sequence: CDR1 SGHRS, CDR2 YFSETQ. V shed 5 bases and J 2 bases; nucleotides not matched to a gene: 2. This CDR3 is 13 amino acids long. DNA for the CDR3: TGCGCCAGCAGGGGGGGGACCACAGATACGCAGTATTTT. Protein product: CASRGGTTDTQYF.

This clonotype was counted at least ten times. This chain joins TRBV7-2 and TRBJ2-3; D unclear. Germline V gives CDR1 SGHTA, CDR2 FQGNSA. CDR3 length equals 15 residues. Trimming removed 1 base at V and 2 bases at J, with 10 bases between. The CDR3 region has the DNA TGTGCCAGCAGCTTAGGGACCGGATACACAGATACGCAGTATTTT. Residues: CASSLGTGYTDTQYF.